Below, 16 T cell receptor beta chains from the same sample are listed, as sequenced in a study of blood T cell repertoires in COVID-19. Method: immunoSEQ multiplex PCR; TCRdb's copy keeps in-frame clones and lacks some. This sample carries just over 650,000 clones, 75% to 90% of them seen once, and the ten largest clones take 0.2% to 0.3%. The sequencing sample was made of peripheral blood. The receptors were gathered from a woman between 18 and 29 years old with acute or convalescent COVID-19.

The chain recombines TRBV9 with TRBJ1-1, with D tentatively TRBD1 (5 bases). The CDR3 length is 16 residues. Deletions cut 4 bases from V and 2 bases from J, with 18 bases between. Germline-derived CDR1 and CDR2 are SGDLS and YYNGEE. The CDR3 loop reads CASSTVKDDRNTEAFF. The CDR3 coding sequence is TGTGCCAGCAGCACCGTCAAGGACGACAGAAACACTGAAGCTTTCTTT.

This chain uses TRBV27 with TRBJ1-2, with unresolved D. The CDR3 is 15 residues long. The ends were cut back, 0 bases at V and 4 bases at J, with 12 bases in the middle. Germline CDR1 and CDR2: MNHEY and SMNVEV (reference sequence). The chain's CDR3 is CASSLSQPPGYGYTF. The CDR3, as DNA: TGTGCCAGCAGTTTATCTCAACCGCCGGGCTATGGCTACACCTTC.

The rearrangement uses TRBV7-2 and TRBJ2-7; 7 positions match TRBD1. J gave up 0 bases and V 7 bases, and 6 bases lay outside the gene matches. CDR1 and CDR2 from the germline V gene are SGHTA and FQGNSA. The CDR3 is made up of 14 amino acids. In nucleotides, the CDR3 is TGTGCCAGCACCCTGAGGGACAGCTCCTACGAGCAGTACTTC. Residues: CASTLRDSSYEQYF.

V usage is TRBV9 and J usage is TRBJ1-2; 8 nucleotides line up with TRBD1. The trim removed 0 bases at V and 7 bases at J, leaving 11 bases unmatched. The CDR3 consists of 16 residues. CDR1 is SGDLS and CDR2 is YYNGEE in the germline V gene. This chain's CDR3 is CASSVDAGGESFGYTF. The DNA for the CDR3 is TGTGCCAGCAGCGTAGACGCAGGGGGCGAATCGTTTGGCTACACCTTC.

In this sample, this clone turned up once. This chain joins TRBV10-2 and TRBJ1-3, with 11 bases lining up with TRBD1. V shed 6 bases and J 3 bases; nucleotides not matched to a gene: 4. Germline CDR1 reads WSHSY; CDR2 reads SAAADI. There are 15 residues in the CDR3. The DNA for the CDR3 is TGCGCCAGCAGCAGTGGGACAGGGGGTGGAAACACCATATATTTT. Translated: CASSSGTGGGNTIYF.

On this clone itself: This specimen includes other DNA sequences encoding the same CDR3. The genes are TRBV5-4 and TRBJ1-2; no clear D gene. CDR1 SGHNT and CDR2 YYREEE come from the germline V gene (reference sequence). Trimming took off 0 bases at V and 0 bases at J, with 3 bases between the two ends. The CDR3 extends over 13 amino acids. CDR3 bases: TGTGCCAGCAGCTTGGACTCTAACTATGGCTACACCTTC. It specifies CASSLDSNYGYTF.

V and J are TRBV4-1 and TRBJ1-2; D uncertain. V was pared by 0 bases and J by 1 base, with 9 bases between. The CDR3 consists of 15 residues. Germline V lookup: CDR1 MGHRA, CDR2 YSYEKL. CDR3 sequence (DNA): TGCGCCAGCAGCCAAGAACTGACACTTAACTATGGCTACACCTTC. Residues: CASSQELTLNYGYTF.

The chain recombines TRBV30 with TRBJ1-4; possible D gene TRBD1, 6 bases. The CDR3 has 14 amino acids. The V and J ends lost 5 bases and 6 bases respectively, with 16 bases between them. The germline V gene encodes CDR1 GTSNPN and CDR2 SVGIG (reference sequence). The chain's CDR3 is CAWGMGAVDEKLFF. The DNA for the CDR3 is TGTGCCTGGGGAATGGGGGCAGTCGATGAAAAACTGTTTTTT.

The chain couples TRBV19 to TRBJ1-4; no reliable D call. The CDR3 is 15 amino acids. V dropped 2 bases and J dropped 4 bases, with 11 bases sitting between them. CDR1 LNHDA and CDR2 SQIVND come from the germline V gene (reference sequence). CDR3 amino acids: CASSIYYGFNEKLFF. The CDR3, as DNA: TGTGCCAGTAGTATATATTACGGTTTTAATGAAAAACTGTTTTTT.

The rearrangement uses TRBV27 and TRBJ2-7; TRBD2 aligns across 8 bases. This CDR3 region has 14 residues. Germline trimming cut 7 bases from V and 4 bases from J; bases unmatched to any gene: 9. CDR1 is MNHEY, CDR2 SMNVEV, per germline (reference sequence). The DNA of the CDR3 is TGTGCCAGCACCTCGAGCGGGGGAGGGTACGAGCAGTACTTC. This gives the protein CASTSSGGGYEQYF.

The rearrangement uses TRBV6-6 and TRBJ1-2, with 7 positions matching TRBD1. Trimming cost V 2 bases and J 7 bases; bases outside gene matches: 4. The CDR3 consists of 13 residues. Germline V gene data show CDR1 as MNHNY and CDR2 as SVGAGI (reference sequence). CDR3 nucleotides: TGTGCCAGCAGTTACGGGGACAGAGTTGGCTACACCTTC. Translation gives CASSYGDRVGYTF.

This clone was seen once. The chain is built from TRBV6-5 and TRBJ1-3, with 7 nucleotides matching TRBD1. Germline-derived CDR1 and CDR2 are MNHEY and SVGAGI. The length of the CDR3 is 14 residues. The V and J ends lost 7 bases and 4 bases, in that order; junction bases with no gene match: 7. In DNA, the CDR3 is TGTGCCAGCATCCTGGGACAGACGGGAAACACCATATATTTT. Protein product: CASILGQTGNTIYF.

The rearrangement links TRBV27 to TRBJ1-1; the D is unclear. Per the germline V gene, CDR1 is MNHEY and CDR2 is SMNVEV (reference sequence). V was shortened by 6 bases and J by 1 base, with 9 bases between the two germline ends. The CDR3 sequence is 13 residues long. The CDR3 DNA is TGTGCCAGCAGAGCACAGACGAACACTGAAGCTTTCTTT. Translation gives CASRAQTNTEAFF.

The genes are TRBV30 and TRBJ1-1; maybe TRBD1 (6 bases). Trimming took off 1 base at V and 1 base at J, with 19 bases between the two ends. The CDR3 length is 17 residues. Germline V gene lookup returns CDR1 GTSNPN and CDR2 SVGIG (reference sequence). CDR3 amino acids: CAWSAPLSGAANTEAFF. The CDR3, as DNA: TGTGCCTGGAGTGCACCACTCTCAGGGGCGGCGAACACTGAAGCTTTCTTT.

The chain couples TRBV5-1 to TRBJ1-2, with D uncertain. Germline V gene lookup returns CDR1 SGHRS and CDR2 YFSETQ. This CDR3 has 9 residues. Trimming left V 5 bases short and J 8 bases short, with 4 bases between. The CDR3 region is CASRAGYTF. In nucleotides, the CDR3 is TGCGCCAGCAGGGCAGGCTACACCTTC.

In this sample, this clone turned up once. V is TRBV10-2 and J is TRBJ1-2; tentative D call: TRBD1 (6 bases). V was pared by 8 bases and J by 5 bases, with 12 bases between. The CDR3 contains 12 residues. Germline CDR1 reads WSHSY; CDR2 reads SAAADI. The CDR3 sequence is CASGATGYGYTF. The CDR3 bases are TGCGCCAGCGGAGCGACAGGATATGGCTACACCTTC.